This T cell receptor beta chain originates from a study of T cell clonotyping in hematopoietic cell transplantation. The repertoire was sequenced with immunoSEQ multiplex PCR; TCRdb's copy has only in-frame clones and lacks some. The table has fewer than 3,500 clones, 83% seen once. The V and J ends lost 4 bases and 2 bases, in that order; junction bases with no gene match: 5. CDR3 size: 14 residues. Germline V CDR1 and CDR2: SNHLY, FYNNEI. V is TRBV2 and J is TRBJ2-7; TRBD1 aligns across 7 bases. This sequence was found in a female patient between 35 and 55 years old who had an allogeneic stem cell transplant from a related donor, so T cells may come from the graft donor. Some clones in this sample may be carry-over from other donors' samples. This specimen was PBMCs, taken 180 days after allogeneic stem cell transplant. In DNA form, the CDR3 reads TGTGCCAGCAGTGCCTCCGGGACAGCCTACGAGCAGTACTTC. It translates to CASSASGTAYEQYF.